This entry concerns a single TCR beta chain. Its antigen is unidentified. The source of the sample is a study of cytomegalovirus exposure and HLA in healthy donors. PCR amplification relied on 60 Vbeta primers (plus 13 Jbeta primers). TCRdb's table, derived via immunoSEQ multiplex PCR, lists solely in-frame clones and lacks some. The profile covers under 200,000 clones, with 80% appearing a single time and roughly 4.7% taken by the ten largest. General study results and limits: The classifier reportedly diagnosed cytomegalovirus status with high sensitivity and specificity. TCR beta V segments were, for the most part, productive about 87% or about 30% of the time in an earlier analysis.

CDR1 and CDR2 from the germline V gene are LGHNA and YNFKEQ. With V trimmed by 4 bases and J by 0 bases, 7 bases remained unmatched. The CDR3 is made up of 16 amino acids. The receptor was isolated from a woman between 45 and 65 years old in good health and CMV-seropositive. The sequencing input was PBMCs. The chain combines TRBV4-2 with TRBJ2-7; 9 bases line up with TRBD1. CDR3 in amino acids: CASSPSSGQGSYEQYF. The DNA of the CDR3 is TGTGCCAGCAGCCCCTCTTCGGGACAGGGCTCCTACGAGCAGTACTTC.